This T cell receptor beta chain was identified in a study of blood T cell repertoires in COVID-19. The CDR3 runs to 12 residues. The J segment lost 8 bases and the V segment lost 4 bases, leaving 4 bases of the junction unmatched. Per germline, CDR1 GTSNPN and CDR2 SVGIG (reference sequence). The method was immunoSEQ multiplex PCR; TCRdb's version includes in-frame clones alone and lacks a portion of them. The sample records roughly 520,000 clones, around nine tenths being singletons. The specimen was PBMCs or T cells enriched from blood (not recorded which). The receptor was isolated from a woman in her thirties or forties who had recovered from COVID-19. The J gene is TRBJ2-3, the V gene TRBV30; TRBD2 aligns across 9 bases. The CDR3 sequence: CAWTSGIATQYF. The CDR3 bases are TGTGCCTGGACTAGCGGGATCGCTACGCAGTATTTT.